Here is one T cell receptor beta chain with its context. Profiling relied on immunoSEQ multiplex PCR, and the TCRdb table lists in-frame clones only, not all of them. Here the sample spans tens of thousands of clones, about nine tenths being singletons. This sample stems from a study of OX40 agonist ivuxolimab in advanced cancers. On the study more broadly: Dosing consisted of intravenous ivuxolimab at 0.01 to 10 mg/kg every 2 weeks. There were three patients with partial responses, one having hepatocellular carcinoma and two cutaneous melanoma.

V was trimmed by 4 bases and J by 3 bases, leaving 18 bases between them. This CDR3 contains 16 residues. Germline V CDR1 and CDR2: LNHDA, SQIVND (reference sequence). If patients had autoimmune disease history or systemic immunosuppression, they were excluded. The receptor comes from an adult with an advanced solid tumor such as melanoma, head and neck, liver or kidney cancer. V and J are TRBV19 and TRBJ1-1; D is perhaps TRBD1 (5 bases). Sequenced material: CD4+ or CD8+ T cells sorted from blood, taken in a trial of the OX40 agonist ivuxolimab. In DNA form, the CDR3 reads TGTGCCAGTAGTACTCAATGGCAGGGCGCTGACACTGAAGCTTTCTTT. Translation gives CASSTQWQGADTEAFF.